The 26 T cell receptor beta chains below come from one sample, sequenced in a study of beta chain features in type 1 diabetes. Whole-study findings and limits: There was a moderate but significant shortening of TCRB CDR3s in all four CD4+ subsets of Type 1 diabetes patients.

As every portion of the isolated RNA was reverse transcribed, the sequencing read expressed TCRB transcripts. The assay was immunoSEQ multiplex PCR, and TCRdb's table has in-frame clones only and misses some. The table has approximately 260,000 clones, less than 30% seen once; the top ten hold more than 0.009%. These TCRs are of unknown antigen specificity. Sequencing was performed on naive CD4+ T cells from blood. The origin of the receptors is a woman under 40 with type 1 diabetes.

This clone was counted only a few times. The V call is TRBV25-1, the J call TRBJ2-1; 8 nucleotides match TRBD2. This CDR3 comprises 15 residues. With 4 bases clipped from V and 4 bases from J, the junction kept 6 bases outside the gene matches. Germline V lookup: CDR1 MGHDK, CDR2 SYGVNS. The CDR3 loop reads CASSVTSGPYNEQFF. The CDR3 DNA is TGTGCCAGCAGTGTAACTAGCGGCCCGTACAATGAGCAGTTCTTC.

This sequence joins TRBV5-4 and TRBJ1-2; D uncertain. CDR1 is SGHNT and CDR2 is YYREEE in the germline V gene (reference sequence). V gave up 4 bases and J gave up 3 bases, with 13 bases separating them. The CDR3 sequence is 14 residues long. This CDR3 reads CASSPGSPYYGYTF. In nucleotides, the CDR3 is TGTGCCAGCAGCCCCGGGAGCCCTTACTATGGCTACACCTTC.

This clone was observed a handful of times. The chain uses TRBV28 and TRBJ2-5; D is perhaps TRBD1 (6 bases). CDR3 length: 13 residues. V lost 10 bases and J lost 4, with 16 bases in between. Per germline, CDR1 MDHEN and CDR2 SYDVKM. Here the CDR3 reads CATTRGGGETQYF. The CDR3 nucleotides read TGTGCCACTACCAGAGGGGGTGGAGAGACCCAGTACTTC.

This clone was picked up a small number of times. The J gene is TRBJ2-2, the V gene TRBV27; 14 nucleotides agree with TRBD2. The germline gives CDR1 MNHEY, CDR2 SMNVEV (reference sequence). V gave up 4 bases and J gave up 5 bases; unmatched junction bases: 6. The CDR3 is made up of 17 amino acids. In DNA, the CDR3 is TGTGCCAGCAGTTACGGGACTAGCGGGAGTGAAACCGGGGAGCTGTTTTTT. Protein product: CASSYGTSGSETGELFF.

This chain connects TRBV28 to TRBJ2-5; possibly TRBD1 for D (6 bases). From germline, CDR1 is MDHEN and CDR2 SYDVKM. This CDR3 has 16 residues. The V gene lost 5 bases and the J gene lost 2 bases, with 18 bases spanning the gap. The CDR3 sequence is CASSRLRGRGQETQYF. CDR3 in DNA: TGTGCCAGCAGTCGTCTCAGGGGCCGTGGGCAAGAGACCCAGTACTTC.

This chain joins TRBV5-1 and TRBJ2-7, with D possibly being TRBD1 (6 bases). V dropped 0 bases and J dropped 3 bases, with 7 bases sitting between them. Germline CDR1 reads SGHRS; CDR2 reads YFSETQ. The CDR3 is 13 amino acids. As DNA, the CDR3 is TGCGCCAGCAGCTTGGGGACAGACTACGAGCAGTACTTC. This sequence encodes CASSLGTDYEQYF.

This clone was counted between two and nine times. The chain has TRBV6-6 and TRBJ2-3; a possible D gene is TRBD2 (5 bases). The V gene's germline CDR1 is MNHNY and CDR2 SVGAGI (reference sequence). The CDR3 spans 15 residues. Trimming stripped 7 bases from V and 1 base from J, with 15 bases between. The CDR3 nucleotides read TGTGCCAGCAATTTAGCGAGAACCGGCACAGATACGCAGTATTTT. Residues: CASNLARTGTDTQYF.

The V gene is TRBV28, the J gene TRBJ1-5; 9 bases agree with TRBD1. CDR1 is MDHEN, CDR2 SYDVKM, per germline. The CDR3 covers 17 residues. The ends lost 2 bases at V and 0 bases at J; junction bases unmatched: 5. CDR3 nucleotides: TGTGCCAGCAGTTTAGGATCGGACAGGGGTAGCAATCAGCCCCAGCATTTT. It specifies CASSLGSDRGSNQPQHF.

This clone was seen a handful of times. CDR3 DNA: TGTGCCAGCAGCTTAGATGGCATCTCCCTAGCGGGAGAAAAGAAGCAGTACTTC. It is translated as CASSLDGISLAGEKKQYF. The gene calls are TRBV7-8 and TRBJ2-7; 10 bases align to TRBD2. From germline, CDR1 is SGHVS and CDR2 FQNEAQ. The CDR3 runs to 18 residues. The junction had 17 bases not matched to a gene; V was cut back by 1 base and J by 8 bases.

CDR3 protein: CASSLSGQGAVGETQYF. CDR3 DNA sequence: TGTGCCAGCAGTCTCTCTGGACAGGGGGCTGTTGGGGAGACCCAGTACTTC. The chain employs TRBV28 and TRBJ2-5; 11 positions agree with TRBD1. The CDR3 consists of 17 residues. Unmatched junction bases numbered 13, after V lost 5 bases and J lost 5 bases. CDR1 and CDR2 from the germline V gene are MDHEN and SYDVKM.

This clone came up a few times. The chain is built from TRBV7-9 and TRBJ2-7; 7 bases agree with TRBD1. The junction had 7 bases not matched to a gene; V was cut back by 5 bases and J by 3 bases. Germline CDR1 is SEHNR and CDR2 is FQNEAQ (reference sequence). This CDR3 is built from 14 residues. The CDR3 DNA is TGTGCCAGCAGCGCGTCCGGGACAGACTACGAGCAGTACTTC. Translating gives CASSASGTDYEQYF.

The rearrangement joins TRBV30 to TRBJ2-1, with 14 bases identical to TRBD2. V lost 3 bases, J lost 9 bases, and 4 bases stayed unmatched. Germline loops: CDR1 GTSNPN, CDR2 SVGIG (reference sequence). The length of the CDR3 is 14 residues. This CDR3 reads CAWSPGLAGAEQFF. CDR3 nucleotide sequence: TGTGCCTGGAGCCCGGGACTAGCGGGGGCTGAGCAGTTCTTC.

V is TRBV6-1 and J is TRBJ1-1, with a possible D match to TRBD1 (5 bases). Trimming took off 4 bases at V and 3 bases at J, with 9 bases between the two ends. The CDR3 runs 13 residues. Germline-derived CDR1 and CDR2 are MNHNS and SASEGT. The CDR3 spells CASSVREDTEAFF. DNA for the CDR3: TGTGCCAGCAGTGTCAGGGAGGACACTGAAGCTTTCTTT.

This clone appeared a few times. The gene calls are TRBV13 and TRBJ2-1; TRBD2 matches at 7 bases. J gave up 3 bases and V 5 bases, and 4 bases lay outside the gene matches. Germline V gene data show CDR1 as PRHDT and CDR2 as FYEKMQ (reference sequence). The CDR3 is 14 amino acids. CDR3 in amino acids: CASSRRTSYNEQFF. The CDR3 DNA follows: TGTGCCAGCAGCCGACGGACTAGCTACAATGAGCAGTTCTTC.

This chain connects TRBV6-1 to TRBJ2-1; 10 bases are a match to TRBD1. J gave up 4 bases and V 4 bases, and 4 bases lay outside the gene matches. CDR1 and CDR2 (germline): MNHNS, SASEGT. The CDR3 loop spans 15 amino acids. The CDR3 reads CASSVWDRGYNEQFF. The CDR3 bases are TGTGCCAGCAGTGTTTGGGACAGGGGTTACAATGAGCAGTTCTTC.

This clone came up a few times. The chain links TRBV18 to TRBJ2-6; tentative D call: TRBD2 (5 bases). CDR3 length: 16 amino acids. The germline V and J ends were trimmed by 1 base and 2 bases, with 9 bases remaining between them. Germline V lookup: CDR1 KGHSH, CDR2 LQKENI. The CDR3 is CASSPLGVTGANVLTF. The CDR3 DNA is TGTGCCAGCTCACCACTCGGGGTTACTGGGGCCAACGTCCTGACTTTC.

CDR3 nucleotides: TGTGCCAGCAACAGGGGGCAGGGCTATGGCTACACCTTC. As protein: CASNRGQGYGYTF. The chain is built from TRBV19 and TRBJ1-2; 9 bases are shared with TRBD1. V trimming: 9 bases; J trimming: 4 bases; junction bases outside the gene matches: 6. Germline CDR1 is LNHDA and CDR2 is SQIVND (reference sequence). This CDR3 region has 13 residues.

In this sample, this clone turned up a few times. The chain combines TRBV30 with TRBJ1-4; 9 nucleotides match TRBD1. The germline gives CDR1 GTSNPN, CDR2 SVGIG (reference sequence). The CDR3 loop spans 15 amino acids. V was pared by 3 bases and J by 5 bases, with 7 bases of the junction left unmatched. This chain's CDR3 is CAWSATGGWNEKLFF. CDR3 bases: TGTGCCTGGAGCGCTACAGGGGGCTGGAATGAAAAACTGTTTTTT.

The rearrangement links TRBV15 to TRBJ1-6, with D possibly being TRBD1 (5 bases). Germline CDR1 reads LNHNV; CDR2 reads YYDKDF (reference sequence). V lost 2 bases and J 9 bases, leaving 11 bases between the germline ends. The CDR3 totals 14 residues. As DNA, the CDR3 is TGTGCCACCAGCAGACAGGGTGGCGGTTCACCCCTCCACTTT. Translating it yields CATSRQGGGSPLHF.

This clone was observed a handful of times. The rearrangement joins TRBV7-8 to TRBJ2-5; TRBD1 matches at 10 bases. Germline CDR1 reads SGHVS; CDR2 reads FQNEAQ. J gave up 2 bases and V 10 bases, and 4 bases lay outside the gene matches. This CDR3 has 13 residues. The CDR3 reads CATGQGLQETQYF. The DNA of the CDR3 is TGTGCCACGGGACAGGGGTTGCAAGAGACCCAGTACTTC.

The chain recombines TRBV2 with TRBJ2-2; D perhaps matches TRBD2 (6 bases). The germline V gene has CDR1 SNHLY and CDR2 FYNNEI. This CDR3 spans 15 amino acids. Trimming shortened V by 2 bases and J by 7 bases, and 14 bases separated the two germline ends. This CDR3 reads CASSESGELGGELFF. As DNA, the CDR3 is TGTGCCAGCAGTGAATCGGGGGAGCTTGGCGGGGAGCTGTTTTTT.

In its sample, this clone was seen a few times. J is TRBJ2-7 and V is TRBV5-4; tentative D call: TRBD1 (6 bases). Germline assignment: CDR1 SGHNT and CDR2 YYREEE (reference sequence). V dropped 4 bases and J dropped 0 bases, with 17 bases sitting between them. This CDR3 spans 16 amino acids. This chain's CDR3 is CASSGGRDTFSYEQYF. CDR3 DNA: TGTGCCAGCAGCGGAGGTAGGGACACATTCTCCTACGAGCAGTACTTC.

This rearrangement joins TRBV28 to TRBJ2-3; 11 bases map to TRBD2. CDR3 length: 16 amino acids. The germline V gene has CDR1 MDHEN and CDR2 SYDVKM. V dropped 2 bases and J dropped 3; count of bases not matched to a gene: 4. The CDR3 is CASSLIGTSGTDTQYF. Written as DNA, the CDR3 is TGTGCCAGCAGTTTAATCGGGACTAGCGGAACAGATACGCAGTATTTT.

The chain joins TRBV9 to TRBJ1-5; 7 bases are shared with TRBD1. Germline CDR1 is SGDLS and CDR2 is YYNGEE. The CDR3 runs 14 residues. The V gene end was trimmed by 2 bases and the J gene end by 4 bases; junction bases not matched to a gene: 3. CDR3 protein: CASSVGDSNQPQHF. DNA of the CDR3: TGTGCCAGCAGCGTTGGGGACAGTAATCAGCCCCAGCATTTT. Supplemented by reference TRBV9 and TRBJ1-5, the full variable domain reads DSGVTQTPKHLITATGQRVTLRCSPRSGDLSVYWYQQSLDQGLQFLIQYYNGEERAKGNILERFSAQQFPDLHSELNLSSLELGDSALYFCASSVGDSNQPQHFGDGTRLSIL.

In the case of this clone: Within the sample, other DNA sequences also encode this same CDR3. The CDR3, as DNA: TGCGCCAGCAGCTTTTCCGGGACAGGGGGCGATGAGCAGTTCTTC. Translated, it gives CASSFSGTGGDEQFF. The rearrangement joins TRBV5-1 to TRBJ2-1, with TRBD1 matching 12 bases. V lost 2 bases to trimming and J lost 8 bases; unmatched junction nucleotides: 5. The CDR3 is 15 residues long. From germline, CDR1 is SGHRS and CDR2 YFSETQ. Looking up the rest from reference TRBV5-1 and TRBJ2-1 gives the full variable domain: KAGVTQTPRYLIKTRGQQVTLSCSPISGHRSVSWYQQTPGQGLQFLFEYFSETQRNKGNFPGRFSGRQFSNSRSEMNVSTLELGDSALYLCASSFSGTGGDEQFFGPGTRLTVL.

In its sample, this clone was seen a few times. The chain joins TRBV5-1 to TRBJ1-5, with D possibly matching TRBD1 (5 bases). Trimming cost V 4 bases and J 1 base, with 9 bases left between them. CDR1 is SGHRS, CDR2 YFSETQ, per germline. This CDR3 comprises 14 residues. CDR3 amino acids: CASSPDTSNQPQHF. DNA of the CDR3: TGCGCCAGCAGCCCGGACACAAGCAATCAGCCCCAGCATTTT.